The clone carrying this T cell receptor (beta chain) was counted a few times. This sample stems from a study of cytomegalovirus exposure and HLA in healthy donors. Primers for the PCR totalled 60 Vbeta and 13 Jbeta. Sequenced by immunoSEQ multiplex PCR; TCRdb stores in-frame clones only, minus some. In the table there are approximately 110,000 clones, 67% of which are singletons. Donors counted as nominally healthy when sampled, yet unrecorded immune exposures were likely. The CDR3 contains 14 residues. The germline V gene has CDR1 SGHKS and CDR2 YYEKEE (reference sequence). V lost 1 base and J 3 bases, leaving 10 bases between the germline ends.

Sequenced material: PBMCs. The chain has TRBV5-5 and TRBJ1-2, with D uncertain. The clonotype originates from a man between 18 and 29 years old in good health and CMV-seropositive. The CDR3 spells CASSLNTGDYGYTF. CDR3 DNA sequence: TGTGCCAGCAGCTTGAACACGGGAGACTATGGCTACACCTTC. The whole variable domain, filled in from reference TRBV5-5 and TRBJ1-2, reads DAGVTQSPTHLIKTRGQQVTLRCSPISGHKSVSWYQQVLGQGPQFIFQYYEKEERGRGNFPDRFSARQFPNYSSELNVNALLLGDSALYLCASSLNTGDYGYTFGSGTRLTVV.